Listed below are T cell receptor beta chains from one sample, sequenced in a study of early T cells in non-severe SARS-CoV-2 infection. Using its own MiXCR run on the 5' RACE reads, TCRdb lists one record per CDR3 protein. Of approximately 98,000 distinct CDR3 sequences in the sample, roughly an eighth are singletons; the top ten hold less than 3.5%. The material sequenced was whole blood. Every receptor here comes from an adult who was a healthcare worker with PCR-confirmed SARS-CoV-2 infection or an uninfected control (not recorded which). Each CDR3 is given with its conserved first and last residue. D genes are given only for firm matches. Clone size is not always given. Where it is, it says once, few, many or a class for expanded clones.

clone_size j_call v_call d_call cdr3_nt cdr3_aa
many TRBJ2-7 TRBV6-2/TRBV6-3 TRBD2 TGTGCCAGCAGCCCTAATTTCGGACTAGCGGGGATCTCCTACGAGCAGTACTTC CASSPNFGLAGISYEQYF
many TRBJ2-5 TRBV12-3/TRBV12-4 NA TGTGCCAGCAGTTCCTGGCAGGGGACCGAGACCCAGTACTTC CASSSWQGTETQYF
NA TRBJ2-3 TRBV4-2 TRBD2 TGTGCCAGCCGGGGGGGATACGGCCTAGATACGCAGTATTTT CASRGGYGLDTQYF
many TRBJ2-7 TRBV6-1 TRBD1 TGTGCCAGCAGTGGAATGTGGGACAGGGCACAATACGAGCAGTACTTC CASSGMWDRAQYEQYF
few TRBJ1-6 TRBV18 TRBD1 TGTGCCAGCTCCCAGGACAGGGCAATTCATTCACCCCTCCACTTT CASSQDRAIHSPLHF
NA TRBJ2-1 TRBV3-1 NA TGTGCCAGCAGCCAAGTAGGGTTTGGGGACTACAATGAGCAGTTCTTC CASSQVGFGDYNEQFF
many TRBJ2-7 TRBV3-1 NA TGTGCCAGCGCCACCCAGGGGGAGGGCCGGGGCGAGCAGTACTTC CASATQGEGRGEQYF
NA TRBJ2-1 TRBV11-3 TRBD2 TGTGCCAGCAGCTTACAACTGGCGGGAGGAGTGCAGTTCTTC CASSLQLAGGVQFF
few TRBJ1-1 TRBV11-2 NA TGTGCCAGCAGCCTCCTTTTAGGGACGGGGAGTTTCACTGAAGCTTTCTTT CASSLLLGTGSFTEAFF
many TRBJ1-1 TRBV7-2 NA TGTGCCAGCAGCTTAGTCGCAGGGGCCACTGAAGCTTTCTTT CASSLVAGATEAFF
few TRBJ2-7 TRBV28 NA TGTGCCAGCAGCCAAGGGGGGTACGAGCAGTACTTC CASSQGGYEQYF
many TRBJ2-7 TRBV19 NA TGTGCCAGTAGTATGTCAGGGCTCGGAGGCGAGCAGTACTTC CASSMSGLGGEQYF
many TRBJ2-1 TRBV27 NA TGTGCCAGCAAGGTGGTGGCACCGCTCTACAATGAGCAGTTCTTC CASKVVAPLYNEQFF
many TRBJ2-2 TRBV9 NA TGTGCCAGCAGCCTAACCCCCACCGGGGAGCTGTTTTTT CASSLTPTGELFF
few TRBJ2-5 TRBV19 NA TGTGCCAGTAGTATAGATCACAACAGACGAGAGACCCAGTACTTC CASSIDHNRRETQYF
few TRBJ2-5 TRBV12-3/TRBV12-4 TRBD1 TGTGCCAGCAGATCGACAGGGAGCGAGACCCAGTACTTC CASRSTGSETQYF
few TRBJ2-2 TRBV6-2/TRBV6-3 TRBD2 TGTGCCAGCAGTTACCCGTGGCTAGCGGGAGGCAGAAACACCGGGGAGCTGTTTTTT CASSYPWLAGGRNTGELFF
few TRBJ2-1 TRBV28 NA TGTGCCAGCAGTGTCTACGTCGATGAGCAGTTCTTC CASSVYVDEQFF
many TRBJ2-3 TRBV7-9 NA TGTGCCAGCAGCTTACCCCGGGGGCCCGCAGATACGCAGTATTTT CASSLPRGPADTQYF
few TRBJ1-2 TRBV7-9 TRBD1 TGTGCCAGCAGGTCATCCGGGACAGACTATGGCTACACCTTC CASRSSGTDYGYTF
many TRBJ2-2 TRBV6-1 TRBD1 TGTGCCAGCAGTGCGAGAGGGCAGGGGGCGAACGGGGAGCTGTTTTTT CASSARGQGANGELFF
NA TRBJ2-1 TRBV28 TRBD2 TGTGCCAGCAGTTTCCCCTTAGCGGGGCCCGACAATGAGCAGTTCTTC CASSFPLAGPDNEQFF
NA TRBJ2-7 TRBV2 NA TGTGCCAGCCTAGCAAGGGGCGGGGTCGAGCAGTACTTC CASLARGGVEQYF
NA TRBJ2-6 TRBV29-1 TRBD1 TGCAGCGCATGGGACAGGGGTTTCTCTGGGGCCAACGTCCTGACTTTC CSAWDRGFSGANVLTF
NA TRBJ1-2 TRBV7-2 TRBD1 TGTGCCAGCAGCTCTGGCGGGACAGGCGTTTCGGGCTACACCTTC CASSSGGTGVSGYTF
NA TRBJ1-1 TRBV11-2 TRBD1 TGTGCCAGCAGCACACGACAGGGAGGTACTGAAGCTTTCTTT CASSTRQGGTEAFF
NA TRBJ2-2 TRBV9 TRBD2 TGTGCCAGCAGCGTAGCCTTTGGACTAGCCGGGGAGCTGTTTTTT CASSVAFGLAGELFF
many TRBJ2-3 TRBV20-1 TRBD2 TGCAGTGCTTTGACTAGCGGTAGCACAGATACGCAGTATTTT CSALTSGSTDTQYF
NA TRBJ2-2 TRBV7-9 TRBD2 TGTGCCAGCAGGCCCGGGACTAGCGGCCGTAATCCCACCGGGGAGCTGTTTTTT CASRPGTSGRNPTGELFF
few TRBJ2-7 TRBV20-1 NA TGCAGTGCCCTTCGGACCAATAACTACGAGCAGTACTTC CSALRTNNYEQYF
NA TRBJ1-5 TRBV5-1 NA TGCGCCAGCAGCCCGGACGCTTCCTCGGGCAATCAGCCCCAGCATTTT CASSPDASSGNQPQHF
few TRBJ2-3 TRBV12-3/TRBV12-4 TRBD2 TGTGCCAGCAGGTCTATAGCGGGGGGGAGCACAGATACGCAGTATTTT CASRSIAGGSTDTQYF
NA TRBJ2-4 TRBV20-1 TRBD2 TGCAGTGCCGGACTAGCGGGAGGGGGTAACATTCAGTACTTC CSAGLAGGGNIQYF
few TRBJ2-1 TRBV7-9 NA TGTGCCAGCAGCTTAGCCGGGCTAGCCGTTGTGCAGAATGAGCAGTTCTTC CASSLAGLAVVQNEQFF
NA TRBJ2-3 TRBV10-3 NA TGTGCCATCAGTGTCGTTATGGATACGCAGTATTTT CAISVVMDTQYF
few TRBJ2-3 TRBV5-4 TRBD2 TGTGCCAGCAGCTCCAGCGGGAGGTCGCGAGGCACAGATACGCAGTATTTT CASSSSGRSRGTDTQYF
NA TRBJ2-3 TRBV11-3 TRBD2 TGTGCCAGCAGCTTACAACTAGCGGGAGCCACAGATACGCAGTATTTT CASSLQLAGATDTQYF
NA TRBJ2-7 TRBV3-1 NA TGTGCCAGCAGCCACGGCGGCCGAGACGAGCAGTACTTC CASSHGGRDEQYF
few TRBJ1-4 TRBV13 NA TGTGCCAGCAGCTTATCGGGCCCCAGGGAAAAACTGTTTTTT CASSLSGPREKLFF
few TRBJ2-2 TRBV5-4 NA TGTGCCAGCAGCTTGTATAATACTAGGAGAGCCAACACCGGGGAGCTGTTTTTT CASSLYNTRRANTGELFF
NA TRBJ2-7 TRBV9 TRBD1 TGTGCCAGCAGCGTAGGACAGGGGGCTCGGTACGAGCAGTACTTC CASSVGQGARYEQYF
few TRBJ1-2 TRBV6-5 NA TGTGCCAGCAGTTACCTCATCGGACCGAAACTTAACTATGGCTACACCTTC CASSYLIGPKLNYGYTF
few TRBJ1-4 TRBV7-2 NA TGTGCCACCATGGGGGGCAATGAAAAACTGTTTTTT CATMGGNEKLFF
NA TRBJ2-4 TRBV6-1 NA TGTGCAACCAGGGGGGCGGGAGAATCGAACATTCAGTACTTC CATRGAGESNIQYF
few TRBJ2-7 TRBV12-5 TRBD1 TGTGCTAGTGGTTTGGGACAGGGGCGCGAGCAGTACTTC CASGLGQGREQYF
NA TRBJ2-2 TRBV3-1 TRBD2 TGTGCCAGCAGCCTTCGGACTAGCGGGGAAACCGGGGAGCTGTTTTTT CASSLRTSGETGELFF